These 22 T cell receptor beta chains came from one sample sequenced in a study of blood T cell repertoires in COVID-19 (dated by TCRdb to about 2020). Receptor amplification or capture employed the immunoSEQ multiplex PCR assay. Sourced from immuneACCESS, this table was stored by TCRdb with only in-frame sequences that have V and J called. A share of the clones is absent; for the studies checked, an unresolved V gene accounts for under half, and the remainder has no known explanation. Present in this sample are a few hundred thousand clones, 80% to 90% of which were seen just once. The ten top clones hold 4.3% of the sample. The sample taken for sequencing was PBMCs or T cells enriched from blood (not recorded which). Receptor source: a woman in her twenties or thirties who had recovered from COVID-19.

This clone has only one observation. The chain employs TRBV28 and TRBJ1-2; D not certain. CDR1 and CDR2 from the germline V gene are MDHEN and SYDVKM. This CDR3 contains 12 residues. Trimming stripped 7 bases from V and 8 bases from J, with 14 bases between. The CDR3 nucleotides are TGTGCCAGCAACCGCGGAGAAAGGGGCTACACCTTC. It specifies CASNRGERGYTF.

The genes are TRBV6-5 and TRBJ2-3; TRBD2 might be the D (5 bases). Germline CDR1 reads MNHEY; CDR2 reads SVGAGI. There are 15 residues in the CDR3. The V end was cut by 7 bases, the J end by 2 bases, with 16 bases between. Here the CDR3 reads CASTARDLNTDTQYF. CDR3 DNA sequence: TGTGCCAGCACCGCGAGGGATCTAAACACAGATACGCAGTATTTT.

This clone was observed a single time. The J gene is TRBJ2-7, the V gene TRBV2; TRBD2 is a possible D gene (5 bases). Germline V gene lookup returns CDR1 SNHLY and CDR2 FYNNEI. V shed 8 bases and J shed 2 bases, with 7 bases lying between them. The CDR3 is made up of 11 amino acids. The CDR3 region is CASGETYEQYF. The CDR3 region has the DNA TGTGCCAGCGGGGAGACCTACGAGCAGTACTTC.

The chain has TRBV19 and TRBJ1-5; D is ambiguous. The germline V gene has CDR1 LNHDA and CDR2 SQIVND (reference sequence). Trimming stripped 6 bases from V and 3 bases from J, with 9 bases between. The CDR3 contains 13 residues. The CDR3 reads CASSDTFNQPQHF. In DNA, the CDR3 is TGTGCCAGTAGCGACACCTTCAATCAGCCCCAGCATTTT.

V is TRBV11-2 and J is TRBJ1-4; D is undetermined. The CDR3 is 16 residues long. V lost 4 bases and J 5 bases, leaving 17 bases between the germline ends. CDR1 is SGHAT, CDR2 FQNNGV, per germline. CDR3 sequence: CASSSPRGRANEKLFF. DNA of the CDR3: TGTGCCAGCAGCTCCCCTCGGGGTCGGGCGAATGAAAAACTGTTTTTT.

The chain carries TRBV12-3 or TRBV12-4 and TRBJ2-5, with TRBD2 matching over 9 bases. The CDR3 consists of 13 residues. Germline trimming cut 7 bases from V and 4 bases from J; bases unmatched to any gene: 4. CDR3 residues: CASTSLAGETQYF. CDR3 in DNA: TGTGCCAGCACTTCACTAGCGGGAGAGACCCAGTACTTC.

The rearrangement links TRBV7-9 to TRBJ1-6; 7 bases fit TRBD1. The CDR3 length is 14 residues. Germline V gene lookup returns CDR1 SEHNR and CDR2 FQNEAQ (reference sequence). Trimming removed 1 base from V and 9 bases from J; junction bases left unmatched: 3. The CDR3 sequence: CASSLGTGRSPLHF. Written as DNA, the CDR3 is TGTGCCAGCAGCTTAGGGACAGGTCGTTCACCCCTCCACTTT.

The chain joins TRBV5-6 to TRBJ1-2; D ambiguous. This CDR3 region has 14 residues. The V gene lost 0 bases and the J gene lost 8 bases, with 14 bases spanning the gap. CDR1 is SGHDT and CDR2 is YYEEEE in the germline V gene. CDR3 nucleotide sequence: TGTGCCAGCAGCTTGGTACTAGCAGCGGAAGGCTACACCTTC. This gives the protein CASSLVLAAEGYTF.

In this sample, this clone turned up once. The J gene is TRBJ1-1, the V gene TRBV30, with D possibly matching TRBD1 (5 bases). The CDR3 is 14 residues long. Germline V gene lookup returns CDR1 GTSNPN and CDR2 SVGIG (reference sequence). V was cut by 5 bases and J by 1 base, with 14 bases left in between. The CDR3 DNA reads as TGTGCCTGGGGGGAGGGGCTGCAGAACACTGAAGCTTTCTTT. Amino acid sequence: CAWGEGLQNTEAFF.

The CDR3, as DNA: TGTGCCAGCAGCAGACTAGCGGGGGGGCCCTACAATGAGCAGTTCTTC. Its protein product is CASSRLAGGPYNEQFF. This chain joins TRBV3-1 (or the pseudogene TRBV3-2) and TRBJ2-1; 14 nucleotides match TRBD2. The length of the CDR3 is 16 residues. V lost 5 bases, J lost 2 bases, and 2 bases stayed unmatched. Germline V gene data show CDR1 as LGHDT and CDR2 as YNNKEL (reference sequence).

The chain combines TRBV7-9 with TRBJ1-2; D gene unclear. CDR1 is SEHNR and CDR2 is FQNEAQ in the germline V gene (reference sequence). V was shortened by 5 bases and J by 5 bases, with 24 bases between the two germline ends. The CDR3 is 17 residues long. CDR3 DNA sequence: TGTGCCAGCAGCCACGCGGCGGTGTCGGCGGCCATGTATGGCTACACCTTC. This sequence encodes CASSHAAVSAAMYGYTF.

The rearrangement links TRBV28 to TRBJ1-2, with D perhaps matching TRBD1 (5 bases). The CDR3 totals 13 residues. Germline V lookup: CDR1 MDHEN, CDR2 SYDVKM. V lost 5 bases to trimming and J lost 4 bases, with 11 bases between them. The CDR3 DNA sequence: TGTGCCAGCAGTCCAGACAGCCTCTATGGCTACACCTTC. Its translation is CASSPDSLYGYTF.

This clone was recorded once. This rearrangement joins TRBV28 to TRBJ1-5; no clear D. CDR3 length equals 13 residues. Germline V CDR1 and CDR2: MDHEN, SYDVKM. V lost 7 bases and J lost 0, with 7 bases in between. The CDR3 DNA follows: TGTGCCAGCAACAGAGATAGCAATCAGCCCCAGCATTTT. Translating gives CASNRDSNQPQHF.

The rearrangement links TRBV7-9 to TRBJ2-7, with 16 nucleotides matching TRBD2. CDR3 length: 19 residues. V dropped 4 bases and J dropped 5; count of bases not matched to a gene: 14. CDR1 and CDR2 from the germline V gene are SEHNR and FQNEAQ (reference sequence). This CDR3 is CASSSDGTSGRGGPNEQYF. The DNA of the CDR3 is TGTGCCAGCAGCTCCGACGGGACTAGCGGGAGGGGTGGGCCCAACGAGCAGTACTTC.

The V and J genes are TRBV7-6 and TRBJ2-3; D is unclear. This CDR3 contains 13 residues. The V gene's germline CDR1 is SGHVS and CDR2 FNYEAQ. Trimming took 1 base from V and 4 from J, leaving 6 bases between them. CDR3 in amino acids: CASSLVEPDTQYF. For the CDR3, the DNA is TGTGCCAGCAGCTTAGTCGAGCCAGATACGCAGTATTTT.

This clone came up once. The genes are TRBV6-5 and TRBJ2-7, with 8 bases lining up with TRBD1. Per the germline V gene, CDR1 is MNHEY and CDR2 is SVGAGI. This CDR3 comprises 14 residues. Losses at the gene ends were 5 bases for V and 2 bases for J; bases not matched to a gene: 5. The CDR3, as DNA: TGTGCCAGCAGTAAGGACAGGGTGGCCTACGAGCAGTACTTC. Translation gives CASSKDRVAYEQYF.

The chain combines TRBV6-5 with TRBJ2-1, with TRBD1 as a possible D gene (5 bases). V gave up 2 bases and J gave up 10 bases, with 12 bases separating them. The CDR3 consists of 13 residues. Germline loops: CDR1 MNHEY, CDR2 SVGAGI. The CDR3 region has the DNA TGTGCCAGCAGTTACCCTGACAGTGGCGAGCAGTTCTTC. Protein product: CASSYPDSGEQFF.

This clone has just one count. The V and J genes are TRBV18 and TRBJ2-3; D gene unclear. This CDR3 region has 14 residues. CDR1 and CDR2 (germline): KGHSH, LQKENI. Trimming pared 3 bases from V and 6 bases from J, leaving 13 bases between. CDR3 in amino acids: CASSPEKLADTQYF. CDR3 in DNA: TGTGCCAGCTCACCGGAGAAGCTTGCCGATACGCAGTATTTT.

The V call is TRBV2, the J call TRBJ2-2; 12 bases are a match to TRBD1. Germline lookup yields CDR1 SNHLY and CDR2 FYNNEI. This CDR3 spans 16 amino acids. J lost 5 bases, V lost 6 bases, and 7 bases had no gene match. The CDR3 DNA reads TGTGCCAGCAGCGGCCGGGGACAGGGGGCTACCGGGGAGCTGTTTTTT. This codes for CASSGRGQGATGELFF.

The chain combines TRBV5-6 with TRBJ2-7, with 7 bases identical to TRBD1. V lost 4 bases and J lost 1; bases outside the gene matches: 2. The germline V gene encodes CDR1 SGHDT and CDR2 YYEEEE. CDR3 length: 13 amino acids. DNA for the CDR3: TGTGCCAGCAGCGTGACAGGGTCCTACGAGCAGTACTTC. It is translated as CASSVTGSYEQYF.

The chain recombines TRBV27 with TRBJ1-4; the D gene is possibly TRBD1 (6 bases). Trimming left V 2 bases short and J 1 base short, with 11 bases between. The CDR3 runs 16 residues. Germline V CDR1 and CDR2: MNHEY, SMNVEV (reference sequence). CDR3 nucleotides: TGTGCCAGCAGTTTAAAAACAGGGATAACTAATGAAAAACTGTTTTTT. Translation: CASSLKTGITNEKLFF.

A single count supports this clone. The chain uses TRBV10-2 and TRBJ2-7; perhaps TRBD1 as D (5 bases). Trimming pared 3 bases from V and 5 bases from J, leaving 8 bases between. Germline values: CDR1 WSHSY, CDR2 SAAADI. The CDR3 contains 12 residues. The CDR3 sequence: CASSEDSDEQYF. The CDR3, as DNA: TGCGCCAGCAGTGAAGACAGCGACGAGCAGTACTTC.